A selection of T cell receptor beta chains follows, all from one sample in a study of blood T cell repertoires in COVID-19. Profiled with immunoSEQ multiplex PCR; TCRdb holds only in-frame clones, not every one. This table has 310,000 or so clones, roughly 87% appearing once. The material sequenced was PBMCs or T cells enriched from blood (not recorded which). These receptors all come from a woman aged 18-29 years who had recovered from COVID-19. CDR3s include the opening cysteine and the closing phenylalanine or tryptophan. The D gene is left open where the match is weak. Only some rows state a clone size, as once, few, many or a class for expanded clones.

D	length	V	J	size	CDR3	DNA
NA	13	TRBV7-2	TRBJ1-1	NA	CASRSTVYTEAFF	TGTGCCAGCAGGTCGACAGTCTACACTGAAGCTTTCTTT
NA	13	TRBV5-1	TRBJ2-1	NA	CASSFQGINEQFF	TGCGCCAGCAGCTTTCAGGGAATCAATGAGCAGTTCTTC
NA	16	TRBV19	TRBJ1-1	NA	CASSIIGAGANTEAFF	TGTGCCAGTAGTATAATAGGGGCAGGGGCGAACACTGAAGCTTTCTTT
TRBD2	15	TRBV5-4	TRBJ2-1	few	CASSFLAGSYNEQFF	TGTGCCAGCAGCTTTTTAGCGGGTAGCTACAATGAGCAGTTCTTC
TRBD2	18	TRBV3-1/TRBV3-2	TRBJ2-5	NA	CASSQDELWREGGETQYF	TGTGCCAGCAGCCAGGACGAATTGTGGCGGGAGGGTGGAGAGACCCAGTACTTC
TRBD2	15	TRBV5-4	TRBJ2-3	NA	CASSLSSGNTDTQYF	TGTGCCAGCAGCTTGTCAAGCGGGAACACAGATACGCAGTATTTT
TRBD1	17	TRBV24-1	TRBJ2-3	NA	CATSGVGTGFPTDTQYF	TGTGCCACCAGTGGGGTTGGGACAGGGTTTCCCACAGATACGCAGTATTTT
TRBD1	18	TRBV28	TRBJ2-6	NA	CASSPPGTGVSGANVLTF	TGTGCCAGCAGTCCACCCGGGACAGGTGTCTCTGGGGCCAACGTCCTGACTTTC
NA	13	TRBV11-2	TRBJ1-5	NA	CASSDRRNQPQHF	TGTGCCAGCAGCGACAGGAGGAATCAGCCCCAGCATTTT
TRBD1	15	TRBV19	TRBJ1-5	NA	CASSLKTGGGQPQHF	TGTGCCAGTAGTTTAAAGACAGGGGGAGGTCAGCCCCAGCATTTT
TRBD1	14	TRBV5-1	TRBJ1-1	once	CASSPKGTATEAFF	TGCGCCAGCAGCCCGAAAGGGACAGCCACTGAAGCTTTCTTT
NA	13	TRBV2	TRBJ2-1	NA	CASSRQSYNEQFF	TGTGCCAGCAGCCGACAATCCTACAATGAGCAGTTCTTC
NA	13	TRBV6-2/TRBV6-3	TRBJ1-2	once	CASSSTGVYGYTF	TGTGCCAGCAGTTCGACGGGGGTCTATGGCTACACCTTC
TRBD1	15	TRBV27	TRBJ2-1	NA	CASTPLAGGEGEQFF	TGTGCCAGCACTCCGCTGGCAGGGGGCGAGGGTGAGCAGTTCTTC
NA	13	TRBV12-3/TRBV12-4	TRBJ2-7	NA	CASSFRQTYEQYF	TGTGCCAGCAGTTTCCGACAGACCTACGAGCAGTACTTC
NA	14	TRBV5-6	TRBJ1-1	NA	CATGWGHLNTEAFF	TGTGCCACCGGGTGGGGACATTTGAACACTGAAGCTTTCTTT
NA	16	TRBV5-6	TRBJ1-1	NA	CASSRELSQGNTEAFF	TGTGCCAGCAGCCGGGAGCTGTCGCAGGGCAACACTGAAGCTTTCTTT
TRBD2	20	TRBV20-1	TRBJ2-7	once	CSASLGLAGGSILSSYEQYF	TGCAGTGCAAGTCTGGGTTTAGCGGGAGGGTCCATCCTTAGCTCCTACGAGCAGTACTTC
TRBD1	16	TRBV7-2	TRBJ1-2	NA	CASSLYRGEANYGYTF	TGTGCCAGCAGCCTATACAGGGGTGAAGCAAACTATGGCTACACCTTC